The 10 T cell receptor beta chains below were found in one sample sequenced in a study of T cells after yellow fever vaccination. MiXCR was run by TCRdb on the 5' RACE reads, yielding one entry per CDR3 protein. In the table there are 350,000 to 550,000 distinct CDR3 sequences, 18% of which are singletons. The sequencing used PBMCs, collected before the yellow fever booster vaccination. These receptors all stem from a man aged 18 to 29 who received the YFV17D yellow fever vaccine.

This clonotype was observed a handful of times. The V call is TRBV18, the J call TRBJ2-7, with 7 bases aligning to TRBD1. The V and J ends lost 4 bases and 2 bases, in that order; junction bases with no gene match: 5. This CDR3 spans 14 amino acids. The V gene's germline CDR1 is KGHSH and CDR2 LQKENI. The CDR3 reads CASSLDRVPYEQYV. CDR3 in DNA: TGTGCCAGCTCACTAGACAGGGTCCCCTACGAGCAGTACGTC.

The table lists this clonotype with a few counts. The chain joins TRBV18 to TRBJ2-3; the D is unclear. The CDR3 runs 14 residues. V was clipped by 6 bases and J by 1 base, with 11 bases between them. The germline V gene encodes CDR1 KGHSH and CDR2 LQKENI. The CDR3 region is CASSPMDGTDTQYF. DNA of the CDR3: TGTGCCAGCTCTCCTATGGACGGCACAGATACGCAGTATTTT.

This clonotype has a handful of counts. The V gene is TRBV7-2, the J gene TRBJ2-3, with 7 bases aligning to TRBD2. The CDR3 is 16 residues long. The junction had 9 bases not matched to a gene; V was cut back by 5 bases and J by 1 base. The germline V gene encodes CDR1 SGHTA and CDR2 FQGNSA. As DNA, the CDR3 is TGTGCCAGCAGCCAAGGGAGGGGCAGGGGCACAGATACGCAGTATTTT. Encoded protein: CASSQGRGRGTDTQYF.

In its sample, this clonotype was seen once. This chain joins TRBV4-1 and TRBJ2-3, with D possibly being TRBD2 (5 bases). The V gene lost 1 base and the J gene lost 2 bases, with 16 bases spanning the gap. The CDR3 sequence is 17 residues long. Germline values: CDR1 MGHRA, CDR2 YSYEKL. This CDR3 is CASSQGPPGSDTDTQYF. The CDR3 DNA reads as TGCGCCAGCAGCCAAGGACCCCCGGGGTCTGACACAGATACGCAGTATTTT.

This clonotype was counted between two and nine times. This rearrangement joins TRBV10-3 to TRBJ2-1, with 8 bases aligning to TRBD2. From germline, CDR1 is ENHRY and CDR2 SYGVKD. J was trimmed by 6 bases and V by 0 bases; bases with no gene match: 4. The CDR3 spans 15 residues. The CDR3 DNA sequence: TGTGCCATCAGTGAGTCTTTAGCGGGGCTCAATGAGCAGTTCTTC. Protein: CAISESLAGLNEQFF.

The table lists this clonotype with a few counts. The chain joins TRBV20-1 to TRBJ2-7; 7 bases match TRBD1. V dropped 4 bases and J dropped 5; count of bases not matched to a gene: 14. The CDR3 extends over 15 amino acids. CDR1 is DFQATT, CDR2 SNEGSKA, per germline (reference sequence). CDR3 nucleotide sequence: TGCAGTGCTAAGTCTCTCGAACAGGGGACCGACGAGCAGTACGTC. Amino acid sequence: CSAKSLEQGTDEQYV.

In this sample, this clonotype turned up a few times. V and J are TRBV2 and TRBJ2-5; D not resolved. Trimming shortened V by 0 bases and J by 2 bases, and 7 bases separated the two germline ends. Per germline, CDR1 SNHLY and CDR2 FYNNEI. The CDR3 consists of 14 residues. The CDR3: CASSEAKIQETQYF. In DNA, the CDR3 is TGTGCCAGCAGTGAAGCAAAGATTCAAGAGACCCAGTACTTC. Full variable domain (rest looked up from reference TRBV2 and TRBJ2-5): EPEVTQTPSHQVTQMGQEVILRCVPISNHLYFYWYRQILGQKVEFLVSFYNNEISEKSEIFDDQFSVERPDGSNFTLKIRSTKLEDSAMYFCASSEAKIQETQYFGPGTRLLVL.

The V gene is TRBV10-1, the J gene TRBJ2-3; D might be TRBD2 (7 bases). V was trimmed by 2 bases and J by 6 bases, leaving 12 bases between them. The CDR3 loop spans 14 amino acids. Germline-derived CDR1 and CDR2 are WNHNN and SYGVQD (reference sequence). CDR3 protein: CASSEGGAGDTQYF. The CDR3 DNA reads TGCGCCAGCAGTGAGGGGGGGGCGGGTGATACGCAGTATTTT.

This clonotype was counted ten times or more. V usage is TRBV20-1 and J usage is TRBJ2-7, with TRBD2 identical over 8 bases. The trim removed 6 bases at V and 3 bases at J, leaving 1 base unmatched. The CDR3 has 11 residues. In germline, CDR1 is DFQATT, CDR2 SNEGSKA (reference sequence). This CDR3 reads CSAGTSYEQYV. CDR3 sequence (DNA): TGCAGTGCGGGGACTAGCTACGAGCAGTACGTC.

Of note for this clonotype: Germline and junction disagree at one end, which may indicate a read error. The rearrangement uses TRBV4-2 and TRBJ2-3, with D unclear. From germline, CDR1 is LGHNA and CDR2 YNFKEQ. The CDR3 totals 15 residues. Here the CDR3 reads CASSKEAVGADTQYF. CDR3 coding DNA: TGTGCCAGCAGCAAAGAGGCAGTTGGAGCAGATACGCAGTATTTT.